This is a list of T cell receptor beta chains from one sample in a study of cytomegalovirus exposure and HLA in healthy donors. TCRdb's copy holds only in-frame clones and misses some; the assay was immunoSEQ multiplex PCR. This sample has more than 65,000 clones; about three quarters occur once, and the top ten carry approximately 5.7%. Sequencing was done on a sample of PBMCs. The origin of the receptors is a female donor in good health and CMV-seronegative. CDR3s include the opening cysteine and the closing phenylalanine or tryptophan. The D gene is left open where the match is weak. The listing skips clone size in some rows; elsewhere it reads once, few, many or a size class.

clone_size	d_call	v_call	j_call	cdr3_aa	cdr3_nt
few	TRBD1	TRBV30	TRBJ2-1	CASGQSGNEQFF	TGTGCCTCGGGACAGTCTGGGAATGAGCAGTTCTTC
NA	NA	TRBV21-1	TRBJ1-2	CASSAQGASNYGYTF	TGTGCCAGCAGCGCTCAGGGGGCATCTAACTATGGCTACACCTTC
once	NA	TRBV2	TRBJ1-4	CASSEGGPTNEKLFF	TGTGCCAGCAGTGAAGGGGGCCCTACTAATGAAAAACTGTTTTTT
once	NA	TRBV7-2	TRBJ2-5	CASSLAAARETQYF	TGTGCCAGCAGCTTAGCGGCAGCTAGGGAGACCCAGTACTTC
NA	TRBD2	TRBV4-2	TRBJ2-3	CASSQERSSGIPTDTQYF	TGTGCCAGCAGCCAAGAGAGGTCTAGCGGAATCCCCACAGATACGCAGTATTTT
NA	NA	TRBV7-8	TRBJ1-1	CASSLARGRVAEAFF	TGTGCCAGCAGCTTAGCCAGGGGAAGGGTCGCTGAAGCTTTCTTT
once	TRBD2	TRBV6-5	TRBJ2-1	CASSFPGLSGGEQFF	TGTGCCAGCAGTTTTCCGGGACTATCAGGCGGTGAGCAGTTCTTC
NA	TRBD1	TRBV6-1	TRBJ2-5	CASSAGTGSETQYF	TGTGCCAGCAGTGCGGGGACAGGGTCAGAGACCCAGTACTTC
NA	NA	TRBV30	TRBJ2-7	CAWNSDSYEQYF	TGTGCCTGGAATAGTGACTCCTACGAGCAGTACTTC
NA	NA	TRBV25-1	TRBJ2-1	CASSSAGANEQFF	TGTGCCAGCAGCTCGGCAGGGGCAAATGAGCAGTTCTTC
NA	NA	TRBV19	TRBJ1-1	CASSISRYTEAFF	TGTGCCAGTAGTATTAGCCGCTACACTGAAGCTTTCTTT
NA	TRBD1	TRBV15	TRBJ2-3	CATSGGQGRSRNPQYF	TGTGCCACCAGCGGTGGACAGGGGAGATCCCGAAACCCGCAGTATTTT
NA	NA	TRBV28	TRBJ2-6	CASSPPSEGRVAGANVLTF	TGTGCCAGCAGTCCCCCCTCAGAGGGTAGGGTAGCTGGGGCCAACGTCCTGACTTTC
NA	TRBD1	TRBV30	TRBJ1-2	CAWSLGQGINYGYTF	TGTGCCTGGAGTTTGGGACAGGGGATAAACTATGGCTACACCTTC
once	NA	TRBV5-8	TRBJ2-7	CASTVSYEQYF	TGTGCCAGCACTGTGAGTTACGAGCAGTACTTC
NA	TRBD2	TRBV7-2	TRBJ2-3	CASSLVASGLTDTQYF	TGTGCCAGCAGCTTAGTTGCTAGCGGGCTAACAGATACGCAGTATTTT
NA	TRBD1	TRBV4-3	TRBJ1-6	CASSQGPKQGLGNSPLHF	TGCGCCAGCAGCCAAGGCCCCAAACAGGGGTTAGGTAATTCACCCCTCCACTTT
few	TRBD1	TRBV7-9	TRBJ2-7	CASRGQGIYEQYF	TGTGCCAGCAGGGGACAGGGAATCTACGAGCAGTACTTC
NA	NA	TRBV2	TRBJ1-3	CASSGLPGSSGNTIYF	TGTGCCAGCAGTGGCCTCCCGGGGAGCTCTGGAAACACCATATATTTT
NA	TRBD1	TRBV5-1	TRBJ2-7	CASSLPARDRDAYEQYF	TGCGCCAGCAGCTTACCGGCCCGGGACAGGGATGCCTACGAGCAGTACTTC
NA	NA	TRBV5-1	TRBJ2-5	CASSLSPEGQETQYF	TGCGCCAGCAGCTTGTCTCCGGAGGGGCAAGAGACCCAGTACTTC
few	TRBD1	TRBV5-1	TRBJ2-7	CASSSTGGNREQYF	TGCGCCAGCAGCTCGACAGGGGGTAATCGGGAGCAGTACTTC
NA	NA	TRBV6-5	TRBJ2-7	CASSYRDWDSYEQYF	TGTGCCAGCAGTTACCGGGACTGGGACTCCTACGAGCAGTACTTC
NA	NA	TRBV28	TRBJ2-2	CASRPGDIDGELFF	TGTGCCAGCAGACCCGGGGACATTGACGGGGAGCTGTTTTTT
NA	TRBD2	TRBV5-1	TRBJ2-7	CASGGLAGAPSYEQYF	TGCGCCAGCGGGGGACTAGCGGGAGCTCCATCCTACGAGCAGTACTTC
NA	TRBD2	TRBV5-1	TRBJ2-1	CASTQAGGYNEQFF	TGCGCCAGCACGCAAGCGGGGGGCTACAATGAGCAGTTCTTC
NA	TRBD2	TRBV7-9	TRBJ2-6	CASSQGLAGASGANVLTF	TGTGCCAGCAGCCAGGGACTAGCGGGAGCTTCTGGGGCCAACGTCCTGACTTTC
NA	TRBD1	TRBV13	TRBJ2-2	CASSPWTGNTGELFF	TGTGCCAGCAGCCCCTGGACAGGGAACACCGGGGAGCTGTTTTTT
NA	TRBD1	TRBV5-6	TRBJ1-2	CASRINEGAPYDGYTF	TGTGCCAGCAGGATAAACGAGGGGGCCCCTTATGACGGCTACACCTTC
NA	NA	TRBV6-6	TRBJ1-1	CASSHLLGGTEAFF	TGTGCCAGCAGCCACCTACTGGGGGGAACTGAAGCTTTCTTT
NA	TRBD1	TRBV4-1	TRBJ2-2	CASTRSGTENTGELFF	TGCGCCAGCACTCGTTCCGGGACAGAGAACACCGGGGAGCTGTTTTTT
NA	NA	TRBV27	TRBJ1-5	CASSLGRSQPQHF	TGTGCCAGCAGTTTAGGTAGGAGTCAGCCCCAGCATTTT
NA	TRBD2	TRBV4-2	TRBJ2-1	CASSQASSGYNEQFF	TGTGCCAGCAGCCAAGCTTCTAGCGGGTACAATGAGCAGTTCTTC
NA	TRBD1	TRBV29-1	TRBJ1-1	CSVVEGAGAFF	TGCAGCGTTGTAGAGGGGGCGGGTGCTTTCTTT
NA	TRBD1	TRBV5-1	TRBJ1-1	CASSSTGGVTEAFF	TGCGCCAGCAGCTCGACAGGGGGGGTCACTGAAGCTTTCTTT
NA	NA	TRBV5-4	TRBJ2-5	CASSSDWQETQYF	TGTGCCAGCAGCTCTGACTGGCAAGAGACCCAGTACTTC
NA	TRBD2	TRBV28	TRBJ2-2	CASSLEAGGPNTGELFF	TGTGCCAGCAGTTTAGAGGCGGGGGGGCCGAACACCGGGGAGCTGTTTTTT
NA	TRBD2	TRBV7-2	TRBJ2-5	CASSPPRGAGEGETQYF	TGTGCCAGCAGCCCGCCTAGGGGAGCGGGGGAAGGGGAGACCCAGTACTTC
NA	NA	TRBV4-3	TRBJ2-1	CASSQVGGAHNEQFF	TGCGCCAGCAGCCAAGTAGGGGGGGCCCACAATGAGCAGTTCTTC
few	TRBD1	TRBV7-9	TRBJ1-2	CASSFGQGSNYGYTF	TGTGCCAGCAGCTTCGGACAGGGGAGCAACTATGGCTACACCTTC